The entry below describes one T cell receptor beta chain. The data derive from a study of blood T cell repertoires in COVID-19. Study context: Italy, Spain and the United States were the sources of the convalescent and acute COVID-19 samples.

Trimming took 2 bases from V and 9 from J; bases not matched to a gene: 11. The CDR3 is made up of 16 amino acids. Germline-derived CDR1 and CDR2 are MGHRA and YSYEKL. Authors' methods: Estimation of nucleated cell counts was performed using reference gene primer amplification. Sequencing was performed with immunoSEQ multiplex PCR; in TCRdb, only in-frame clones are kept and a portion is missing. V and J calls and clone size are given by that table; D and trimming were obtained from the DNA. Here the sample spans 65,000 to 75,000 clones, more than 75% being singletons. This sequence originates from a woman older than 75 with active or convalescent COVID-19. Sample: peripheral blood. The chain links TRBV4-1 to TRBJ1-5; 9 bases map to TRBD1. CDR3 amino acids: CASSQPGQGGLGPQHF. CDR3 nucleotides: TGCGCCAGCAGCCAACCGGGACAGGGTGGATTAGGGCCCCAGCATTTT.